The 14 T cell receptor beta chains in this list originate from one sample, sequenced in a study of cytomegalovirus exposure and HLA in healthy donors (dated by TCRdb to the late 2010s). Library preparation was by the immunoSEQ multiplex PCR assay. TCRdb's version of the immuneACCESS table is confined to in-frame rearrangements and falls short of the full clone set. An unresolved V gene accounts for under half of the shortfall where checked; the remainder is of unknown origin. The sample table shows 100,000 to 120,000 clones, and around 83% are seen once. Of the sample, roughly 4% is held by the ten largest clones. Sequencing was done on a sample of PBMCs. These receptors were taken from a woman between 18 and 29 years old in good health and CMV-seropositive.

The CDR3 spells CASSETGGGTQYF. CDR3 bases: TGTGCCAGCAGTGAAACGGGAGGCGGGACCCAGTACTTC. This chain links TRBV6-1 with TRBJ2-5; 7 positions agree with TRBD2. Germline assignment: CDR1 MNHNS and CDR2 SASEGT. The CDR3 spans 13 residues. The V gene end was trimmed by 2 bases and the J gene end by 7 bases; junction bases not matched to a gene: 4.

J is TRBJ2-7 and V is TRBV11-2, with TRBD1 matching 7 bases. The CDR3 is 15 amino acids. V lost 4 bases to trimming and J lost 0 bases; unmatched junction nucleotides: 6. Germline V gene lookup returns CDR1 SGHAT and CDR2 FQNNGV. CDR3 loop: CASSSDRDSSYEQYF. Here the CDR3 DNA reads TGTGCCAGCAGCTCCGACCGGGACAGCTCCTACGAGCAGTACTTC. Full variable domain (remainder filled in from reference TRBV11-2 and TRBJ2-7): EAGVAQSPRYKIIEKRQSVAFWCNPISGHATLYWYQQILGQGPKLLIQFQNNGVVDDSQLPKDRFSAERLKGVDSTLKIQPAKLEDSAVYLCASSSDRDSSYEQYFGPGTRLTVT.

The V gene is TRBV2, the J gene TRBJ2-5, with D perhaps matching TRBD2 (7 bases). This CDR3 is 14 amino acids long. Trimming removed 7 bases from V and 4 bases from J, with 16 bases in between. Germline CDR1 is SNHLY and CDR2 is FYNNEI. The DNA for the CDR3 is TGTGCCAGCATCAAGGGGGGGGGCCGAGAGACCCAGTACTTC. Amino acids: CASIKGGGRETQYF.

About this clone: The sample contains more than one DNA sequence encoding this CDR3. The V gene is TRBV5-4, the J gene TRBJ2-3; TRBD2 is a possible D gene (5 bases). The V and J ends lost 1 base and 0 bases respectively, with 6 bases between them. CDR3 length equals 14 residues. The germline gives CDR1 SGHNT, CDR2 YYREEE (reference sequence). CDR3 sequence reads: CASSLRGSTDTQYF. The CDR3 DNA reads TGTGCCAGCAGCTTGCGGGGTAGCACAGATACGCAGTATTTT.

This clone occurred a few times. The chain is built from TRBV5-1 and TRBJ1-6; perhaps TRBD1 as D (5 bases). With 0 bases removed from V and 9 bases from J, the gap between germline ends came to 13 bases. Germline V lookup: CDR1 SGHRS, CDR2 YFSETQ. This CDR3 contains 15 residues. Here the CDR3 reads CASSLAGRDFSPLHF. The CDR3, as DNA: TGCGCCAGCAGCTTGGCAGGCAGGGACTTTTCACCCCTCCACTTT.

The CDR3 loop reads CASSEPRNEQFF. The CDR3 DNA reads as TGTGCCAGCAGTGAACCCCGCAATGAGCAGTTCTTC. The V call is TRBV2, the J call TRBJ2-1; D call uncertain. Trimming stripped 2 bases from V and 6 bases from J, with 5 bases between. The CDR3 consists of 12 residues. Germline values: CDR1 SNHLY, CDR2 FYNNEI.

This sequence joins TRBV30 and TRBJ1-1; 10 nucleotides line up with TRBD1. The CDR3 is 17 amino acids. V trimming: 4 bases; J trimming: 2 bases; junction bases outside the gene matches: 13. Germline V gene lookup returns CDR1 GTSNPN and CDR2 SVGIG (reference sequence). The CDR3 DNA follows: TGTGCCTGGACCTCGAAGGGACAGGGGTTTGTTAACACTGAAGCTTTCTTT. It encodes CAWTSKGQGFVNTEAFF.

The V call is TRBV30, the J call TRBJ1-4; a weak D match, TRBD1 (6 bases). V lost 1 base and J lost 8, with 17 bases in between. Germline lookup yields CDR1 GTSNPN and CDR2 SVGIG (reference sequence). The CDR3 contains 15 residues. The chain's CDR3 is CAWSGYTGQGEKLFF. CDR3 coding DNA: TGTGCCTGGAGTGGGTATACAGGGCAAGGGGAAAAACTGTTTTTT.

CDR3 sequence reads: CASSQDDTEQYF. The CDR3 coding sequence is TGTGCCAGCAGCCAAGACGACACCGAGCAGTACTTC. This rearrangement joins TRBV4-2 to TRBJ2-7; unclear D gene. CDR1 is LGHNA and CDR2 is YNFKEQ in the germline V gene. This CDR3 spans 12 amino acids. The ends were cut back, 0 bases at V and 6 bases at J, with 6 bases in the middle.

V and J are TRBV5-1 and TRBJ1-4; D may be TRBD1 (5 bases). This CDR3 has 15 residues. Trimming took off 5 bases at V and 0 bases at J, with 11 bases between the two ends. Germline CDR1 is SGHRS and CDR2 is YFSETQ. CDR3 sequence reads: CASRQGSTTNEKLFF. The CDR3 region has the DNA TGCGCCAGCAGGCAGGGAAGTACAACTAATGAAAAACTGTTTTTT.

This clone was observed a single time. This chain connects TRBV28 to TRBJ1-4; 9 bases align to TRBD1. Germline values: CDR1 MDHEN, CDR2 SYDVKM. The CDR3 is 16 amino acids. J gave up 7 bases and V 4 bases, and 10 bases lay outside the gene matches. CDR3 sequence: CASSSPGQGGGEKLFF. Written as DNA, the CDR3 is TGTGCCAGCAGTTCCCCGGGACAGGGTGGGGGTGAAAAACTGTTTTTT.

The genes are TRBV11-1 and TRBJ2-1; 15 bases line up with TRBD2. Germline V lookup: CDR1 SGHAT, CDR2 FQDESV (reference sequence). CDR3 length: 16 residues. J gave up 9 bases and V 5 bases, and 8 bases lay outside the gene matches. Written as DNA, the CDR3 is TGTGCCAGCAGCCATGGACTAGCGGGAGGGCCTATTGAGCAGTTCTTC. Its translation is CASSHGLAGGPIEQFF.

The V gene is TRBV29-1, the J gene TRBJ1-3; 7 positions match TRBD1. The V segment lost 5 bases and the J segment 4 bases; nucleotides outside the gene matches: 11. The CDR3 totals 15 residues. Per germline, CDR1 SQVTM and CDR2 ANQGSEA. CDR3 sequence: CSVPPAGGLGNTIYF. For the CDR3, the DNA is TGCAGCGTTCCCCCCGCAGGGGGATTAGGAAACACCATATATTTT. Full variable domain (rest looked up from reference TRBV29-1 and TRBJ1-3): SAVISQKPSRDICQRGTSLTIQCQVDSQVTMMFWYRQQPGQSLTLIATANQGSEATYESGFVIDKFPISRPNLTFSTLTVSNMSPEDSSIYLCSVPPAGGLGNTIYFGEGSWLTVV.

The chain employs TRBV28 and TRBJ2-7, with a tentative D call TRBD2 (6 bases). The CDR3 consists of 14 residues. Germline lookup yields CDR1 MDHEN and CDR2 SYDVKM. The V end was cut by 5 bases, the J end by 5 bases, with 16 bases between. This CDR3 is CASSVTGVGDEQYF. CDR3 coding DNA: TGTGCCAGCAGTGTAACGGGGGTAGGGGACGAGCAGTACTTC.